This passage covers 27 T cell receptor beta chains from one sample sequenced in a study of T-cell reconstitution after alpha-beta-depleted transplantation in children. It was with unique molecular identifiers that the TCRbeta library was prepared. TCRdb called the PCR reads again in MiXCR, with one record for every CDR3 protein. The sample records about 400,000 distinct CDR3 sequences, roughly 22% being singletons. The sample was PBMCs from the stem cell graft donor, taken from the stem cell graft. The receptors stem from a human donor who donated a stem cell graft to a child with acute myeloid leukemia.

This clonotype was observed at least ten times. The chain couples TRBV6-5 to TRBJ2-1; 9 bases line up with TRBD1. CDR1 and CDR2 (germline): MNHEY, SVGAGI. This CDR3 has 18 residues. V lost 7 bases, J lost 0 bases, and 13 bases stayed unmatched. CDR3 sequence (DNA): TGTGCCAGCACCAGGACAGGGGTACTTACTAGCTCCTACAATGAGCAGTTCTTC. Amino acids: CASTRTGVLTSSYNEQFF.

This clonotype appeared a few times. V and J are TRBV20-1 and TRBJ1-1; 7 bases are a match to TRBD1. This CDR3 comprises 14 residues. The germline CDR1 and CDR2 sequences are DFQATT and SNEGSKA (reference sequence). J gave up 0 bases and V 5 bases, and 6 bases lay outside the gene matches. The CDR3 region has the DNA TGCAGTGCTGTGACCGGGACAGTGAACACTGAAGCTTTCTTT. It codes for CSAVTGTVNTEAFF.

This clonotype was counted at least ten times. DNA of the CDR3: TGCAGTGCTAGGAAGACTAGCGGGACCTACAATGAGCAGTTCTTC. Translating gives CSARKTSGTYNEQFF. V and J are TRBV20-1 and TRBJ2-1; 11 bases line up with TRBD2. V was clipped by 3 bases and J by 2 bases; unmatched bases: 3. CDR3 length: 15 residues. CDR1 DFQATT and CDR2 SNEGSKA come from the germline V gene (reference sequence).

There are a few counts of this clonotype. The rearrangement links TRBV7-7 to TRBJ2-1; D unresolved. The CDR3 is 13 residues long. V was trimmed by 5 bases and J by 5 bases, leaving 10 bases between them. Germline V CDR1 and CDR2: SSHAT, FNYEAQ (reference sequence). The CDR3 DNA follows: TGTGCCAGCAGCGTTAGTCAGAACAATGAGCAGTTCTTC. It is translated as CASSVSQNNEQFF.

This clonotype was found many times. The V and J genes are TRBV20-1 and TRBJ2-5; 12 bases align to TRBD2. CDR3 length equals 15 residues. The germline V gene encodes CDR1 DFQATT and CDR2 SNEGSKA (reference sequence). V shed 4 bases and J 2 bases; nucleotides not matched to a gene: 5. CDR3: CSAMGLAGRQETQYF. The CDR3 DNA sequence: TGCAGTGCTATGGGACTAGCGGGCAGACAAGAGACCCAGTACTTC.

This clonotype has ten or more counts. The chain combines TRBV12-3 or TRBV12-4 with TRBJ1-5; possibly TRBD1 for D (6 bases). The CDR3 consists of 16 residues. V lost 3 bases to trimming and J lost 3 bases, with 15 bases between them. The CDR3 is CASSFRGRGPNQPQHF. In nucleotides, the CDR3 is TGTGCCAGCAGTTTCCGCGGCAGGGGTCCCAATCAGCCCCAGCATTTT.

This clonotype has ten or more counts. V and J are TRBV4-1 and TRBJ2-2; D may match TRBD1 or TRBD2 (5 bases each). This CDR3 is built from 15 residues. Germline V lookup: CDR1 MGHRA, CDR2 YSYEKL. V lost 4 bases to trimming and J lost 6 bases, with 15 bases between them. CDR3 nucleotides: TGCGCCAGCAGCCGATTCCCACCGGGGCCCGGGGAGCTGTTTTTT. Residues: CASSRFPPGPGELFF.

The sample holds many counts of this clonotype. The chain combines TRBV12-3 or TRBV12-4 with TRBJ2-3; D is unresolved. The V gene lost 1 base and the J gene lost 4 bases, with 12 bases spanning the gap. This CDR3 is built from 15 residues. This chain's CDR3 is CASSLGDKDADTQYF. The CDR3 coding sequence is TGTGCCAGCAGTTTAGGGGATAAAGACGCAGATACGCAGTATTTT.

In this sample, this clonotype turned up many times. The chain couples TRBV29-1 to TRBJ2-1; tentatively, D is TRBD1 (6 bases). V was cut by 2 bases and J by 12 bases, with 20 bases left in between. This CDR3 spans 14 amino acids. Germline values: CDR1 SQVTM, CDR2 ANQGSEA. CDR3 in amino acids: CSVERATGIEGQFF. The DNA of the CDR3 is TGCAGCGTTGAAAGGGCCACAGGGATCGAGGGGCAGTTCTTC.

The V call is TRBV18, the J call TRBJ2-2; unclear D gene. There are 16 residues in the CDR3. V lost 3 bases and J 1 base, leaving 12 bases between the germline ends. Germline assignment: CDR1 KGHSH and CDR2 LQKENI. As DNA, the CDR3 is TGTGCCAGCTCACCGACACCTACAAGGAACACCGGGGAGCTGTTTTTT. Translating it yields CASSPTPTRNTGELFF.

The V call is TRBV18, the J call TRBJ1-1; tentatively, D is TRBD1 (6 bases). The CDR3 is 13 residues long. V was cut by 6 bases and J by 1 base, with 9 bases left in between. Per germline, CDR1 KGHSH and CDR2 LQKENI. The CDR3 DNA sequence: TGTGCCAGCTCGCAGGGGACGAACACTGAAGCTTTCTTT. As protein: CASSQGTNTEAFF.

V usage is TRBV29-1 and J usage is TRBJ1-5, with D perhaps TRBD1 (5 bases). The CDR3 spans 15 residues. The V gene lost 4 bases and the J gene lost 4 bases, with 17 bases spanning the gap. In germline, CDR1 is SQVTM, CDR2 ANQGSEA. The CDR3 DNA is TGCAGCGTTGCCGTCGTCAGGGTTCCGAATCAGCCCCAGCATTTT. As protein: CSVAVVRVPNQPQHF.

This clonotype was observed many times. The chain is built from TRBV29-1 and TRBJ1-2, with a possible D match to TRBD1 (6 bases). The length of the CDR3 is 13 residues. Germline CDR1 is SQVTM and CDR2 is ANQGSEA. V lost 6 bases and J lost 3, with 14 bases in between. The CDR3 region is CSVERGMHYGYTF. CDR3 sequence (DNA): TGCAGCGTGGAAAGGGGGATGCACTATGGCTACACCTTC.

On this clonotype itself: A much larger clone differs from this one at a single base, so this may be a read error. The V and J genes are TRBV24-1 and TRBJ2-2; D not resolved. The CDR3 has 17 residues. Germline V gene lookup returns CDR1 KGHDR and CDR2 SFDVKD. The chain's CDR3 is CDTSDPWVEYNTGELFF. In nucleotides, the CDR3 is TGTGACACCAGTGATCCTTGGGTGGAATACAACACCGGGGAGCTGTTTTTT.

The J gene is TRBJ1-4, the V gene TRBV6-1, with 11 nucleotides matching TRBD1. The length of the CDR3 is 14 residues. The V gene's germline CDR1 is MNHNS and CDR2 SASEGT. The junction had 5 bases not matched to a gene; V was cut back by 6 bases and J by 8 bases. For the CDR3, the DNA is TGTGCCAGCAGCAGGACAGGGGGCGCCGAAAAACTGTTTTTT. This gives the protein CASSRTGGAEKLFF.

This clonotype was seen a few times. The chain carries TRBV4-1 and TRBJ2-1, with 7 nucleotides matching TRBD2. The junction had 7 bases not matched to a gene; V was cut back by 2 bases and J by 6 bases. This CDR3 comprises 15 residues. CDR1 is MGHRA and CDR2 is YSYEKL in the germline V gene. CDR3 amino acids: CASSQLGGSGNEQFF. As DNA, the CDR3 is TGCGCCAGCAGCCAATTGGGCGGGAGCGGCAATGAGCAGTTCTTC.

This clonotype occurred a few times. The V call is TRBV4-1, the J call TRBJ1-5; 9 bases are a match to TRBD1. V lost 4 bases, J lost 1 base, and 2 bases stayed unmatched. This CDR3 comprises 15 residues. Germline V gives CDR1 MGHRA, CDR2 YSYEKL. CDR3 bases: TGCGCCAGCAGCCCGGGACAGGGAAGCAATCAGCCCCAGCATTTT. Its protein product is CASSPGQGSNQPQHF.

This clonotype was observed a handful of times. The chain uses TRBV28 and TRBJ2-1; 8 nucleotides line up with TRBD1. V gave up 5 bases and J gave up 6 bases; unmatched junction bases: 15. CDR3 length: 17 amino acids. The V gene's germline CDR1 is MDHEN and CDR2 SYDVKM. CDR3 loop: CASSVPGQVGYGNEQFF. The CDR3 DNA reads TGTGCCAGCAGTGTCCCGGGACAGGTCGGTTACGGCAATGAGCAGTTCTTC.

The V and J genes are TRBV5-6 and TRBJ2-3, with TRBD2 identical over 7 bases. The CDR3 totals 16 residues. Germline V gives CDR1 SGHDT, CDR2 YYEEEE. V lost 4 bases, J lost 2 bases, and 10 bases stayed unmatched. CDR3 DNA sequence: TGTGCCAGCAGCCCATTGGGAAGCGGGGCCACAGATACGCAGTATTTT. Amino acids: CASSPLGSGATDTQYF. The whole variable domain, filled in from reference TRBV5-6 and TRBJ2-3, reads DAGVTQSPTHLIKTRGQQVTLRCSPKSGHDTVSWYQQALGQGPQFIFQYYEEEERQRGNFPDRFSGHQFPNYSSELNVNALLLGDSALYLCASSPLGSGATDTQYFGPGTRLTVL.

This sequence joins TRBV7-2 and TRBJ2-7; 8 positions agree with TRBD2. Germline V CDR1 and CDR2: SGHTA, FQGNSA. The CDR3 consists of 14 residues. Unmatched junction bases numbered 5, after V lost 6 bases and J lost 1 base. In nucleotides, the CDR3 is TGTGCCAGCAGAGATGGACTAGCTTCCTACGAGCAGTACTTC. Its translation: CASRDGLASYEQYF.

This clonotype was recorded a few times. V gene TRBV12-3 or TRBV12-4 combines with J gene TRBJ2-7; unclear D gene. CDR3 length: 13 residues. V lost 1 base to trimming and J lost 2 bases, with 6 bases between them. The CDR3 DNA sequence: TGTGCCAGCAGTTTAGTGTCACCCTACGAGCAGTACTTC. Protein sequence: CASSLVSPYEQYF.

This chain uses TRBV9 with TRBJ2-7; D unclear. This CDR3 is built from 14 residues. Per the germline V gene, CDR1 is SGDLS and CDR2 is YYNGEE. V shed 3 bases and J shed 5 bases, with 15 bases lying between them. The CDR3, as DNA: TGTGCCAGCAGCGAGAGGTGGTCTTTCGACGAGCAGTACTTC. Protein: CASSERWSFDEQYF. The variable domain in full, with the rest retrieved from reference TRBV9 and TRBJ2-7, is DSGVTQTPKHLITATGQRVTLRCSPRSGDLSVYWYQQSLDQGLQFLIQYYNGEERAKGNILERFSAQQFPDLHSELNLSSLELGDSALYFCASSERWSFDEQYFGPGTRLTVT.

This clonotype has a handful of counts. V usage is TRBV3-1 and J usage is TRBJ2-1; D call uncertain. CDR1 is LGHDT and CDR2 is YNNKEL in the germline V gene (reference sequence). The germline V and J ends were trimmed by 5 bases and 4 bases, with 6 bases remaining between them. The CDR3 consists of 12 residues. In DNA, the CDR3 is TGTGCCAGCAGCGGACGGTACAATGAGCAGTTCTTC. Encoded protein: CASSGRYNEQFF.

As for this clonotype: A much larger clone is a single base away; this may be a read error. The chain links TRBV12-3 or TRBV12-4 to TRBJ2-2, with TRBD1 identical over 7 bases. The CDR3 runs 13 residues. The CDR3 sequence: CASSAQGDGELLF. The CDR3 coding sequence is TGTGCCAGCAGTGCTCAGGGGGACGGGGAGCTGCTTTTT.

This clonotype was seen ten or more times. This chain connects TRBV20-1 to TRBJ2-1; D tentatively fits TRBD1 or TRBD2 (5 bases each). This CDR3 contains 15 residues. Looked up from germline, CDR1 is DFQATT and CDR2 is SNEGSKA (reference sequence). V lost 1 base and J 4 bases, leaving 14 bases between the germline ends. CDR3 region: CSARAPGRKYNEQFF. CDR3 DNA: TGCAGTGCTAGAGCGCCGGGACGGAAGTACAATGAGCAGTTCTTC.

The V and J genes are TRBV6-1 and TRBJ2-7, with D perhaps TRBD1 (7 bases). The length of the CDR3 is 14 residues. Per the germline V gene, CDR1 is MNHNS and CDR2 is SASEGT. Trimming removed 6 bases at V and 2 bases at J, with 14 bases between. CDR3 protein: CASRSDREAYEQYF. The CDR3 region has the DNA TGTGCCAGCAGGAGCGACAGGGAGGCCTACGAGCAGTACTTC.

This clonotype was detected many times. The V call is TRBV4-3, the J call TRBJ1-2, with a tentative D call TRBD1 (5 bases). This CDR3 contains 13 residues. The V end was cut by 0 bases, the J end by 12 bases, with 14 bases between. Germline CDR1 reads LGHNA; CDR2 reads YSLEER. The CDR3 spells CASSQDLPGKNTF. As DNA, the CDR3 is TGCGCCAGCAGCCAAGATCTGCCAGGGAAGAACACCTTC.